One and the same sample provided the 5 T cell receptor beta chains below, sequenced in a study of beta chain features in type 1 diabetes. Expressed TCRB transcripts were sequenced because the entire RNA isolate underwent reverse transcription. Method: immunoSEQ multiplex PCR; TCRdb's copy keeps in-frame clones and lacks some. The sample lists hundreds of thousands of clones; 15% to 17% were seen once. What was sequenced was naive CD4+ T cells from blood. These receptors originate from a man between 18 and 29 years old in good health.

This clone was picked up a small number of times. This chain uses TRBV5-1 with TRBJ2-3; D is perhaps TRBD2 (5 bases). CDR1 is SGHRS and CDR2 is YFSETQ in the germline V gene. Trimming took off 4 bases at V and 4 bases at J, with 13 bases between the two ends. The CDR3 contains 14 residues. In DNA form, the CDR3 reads TGCGCCAGCAGCCTGGAGTGGACTTCAGATACGCAGTATTTT. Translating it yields CASSLEWTSDTQYF. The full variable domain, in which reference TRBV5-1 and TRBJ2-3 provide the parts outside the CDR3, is KAGVTQTPRYLIKTRGQQVTLSCSPISGHRSVSWYQQTPGQGLQFLFEYFSETQRNKGNFPGRFSGRQFSNSRSEMNVSTLELGDSALYLCASSLEWTSDTQYFGPGTRLTVL.

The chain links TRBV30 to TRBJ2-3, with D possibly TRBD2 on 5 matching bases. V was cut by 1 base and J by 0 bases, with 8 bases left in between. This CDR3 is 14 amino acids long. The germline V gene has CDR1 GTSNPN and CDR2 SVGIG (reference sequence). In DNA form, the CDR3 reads TGTGCCTGGAGTGGGTTAGCGAGCACAGATACGCAGTATTTT. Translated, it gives CAWSGLASTDTQYF.

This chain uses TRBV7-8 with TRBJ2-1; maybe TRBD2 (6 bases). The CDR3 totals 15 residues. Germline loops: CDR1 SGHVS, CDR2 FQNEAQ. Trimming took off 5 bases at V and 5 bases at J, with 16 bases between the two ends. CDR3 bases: TGTGCCAGCAGCCGGATGGGAGGCCGTGACAATGAGCAGTTCTTC. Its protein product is CASSRMGGRDNEQFF.

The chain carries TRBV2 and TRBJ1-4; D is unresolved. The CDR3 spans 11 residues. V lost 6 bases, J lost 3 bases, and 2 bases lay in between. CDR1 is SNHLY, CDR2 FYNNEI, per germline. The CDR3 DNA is TGTGCCAGCAGCCCTAATGAAAAACTGTTTTTT. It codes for CASSPNEKLFF.

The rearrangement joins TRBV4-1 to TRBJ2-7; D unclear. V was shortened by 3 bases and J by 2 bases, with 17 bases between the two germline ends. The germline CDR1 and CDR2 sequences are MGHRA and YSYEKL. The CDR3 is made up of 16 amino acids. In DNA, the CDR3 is TGCGCCAGCAGCCAGCCTCTGAGCTCAAGAGCCTACGAGCAGTACTTC. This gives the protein CASSQPLSSRAYEQYF.